This T cell receptor (beta chain) emerged from a study of regulatory T cells in long-lasting Graves disease. Study at large: Antithyroid drug exposure in newly diagnosed Graves' patients had lasted under 3 months.

To make TCR beta libraries, researchers used iRepertoire HTBI primers and Arm-PCR of CDR3 regions. TCRdb analysed the multiplex PCR reads with MiXCR anew, one entry per CDR3 protein. The data hold about 520,000 distinct CDR3 sequences, with 12% observed a single time. The time point here: newly diagnosed GD, antithyroid drugs for less than 3 months. There was RNA extracted from PBMCs, and the TCR library was made from it. From each patient, roughly 9 milliliters of peripheral blood was drawn and collected into an EDTA anticoagulant tube. This clonotype was found a few times. The CDR3 end shows no conserved phenylalanine or tryptophan, and so a read error is likely. CDR1 and CDR2 (germline): SGHTA, FQGNSA. Trimming removed 1 base at V and 4 bases at J, with 10 bases between. The CDR3 runs 14 residues. The same sample was also studied in work on T cells in Graves' hyperthyroidism and ophthalmopathy. That study reports: Model-based prediction identified ophthalmopathy a median roughly six months prior to its onset.

The sequencing used peripheral blood mononuclear cells (PBMCs), collected at new diagnosis, from a patient treated with antithyroid drugs. J is TRBJ1-1 and V is TRBV7-2; D remains ambiguous. This TCR came from a woman aged 30 to 39 with Graves disease. This CDR3 is CASSLGLRGTEAFL. For the CDR3, the DNA is TGTGCCAGCAGCTTAGGTCTTCGGGGCACTGAAGCTTTCCTT.